Described below is a single TCR beta chain sequence and its context. This clone was counted between two and nine times. The antigen this receptor binds is unknown. Nothing much larger sits one base from this clone, and base qualities are not available. These data originate in a study of OX40 agonist ivuxolimab in advanced cancers. With regard to the full study: Ivuxolimab was an agonistic, fully human IgG2 monoclonal antibody directed against OX40 (CD134), a costimulatory receptor. Among the approximately 50 dose-escalation patients, about 20 had hepatocellular carcinoma, 15 or so melanoma, 9 renal cell carcinoma and 9 head and neck cancer. Partial responses occurred in three dose-escalation patients, of whom one had hepatocellular carcinoma and two had cutaneous melanoma. Peripheral TCRbeta sequencing was intended to test whether TCR sequence diversity was altered and clonal T-cell expansion was caused by ivuxolimab. In the dose-escalation cohort, 70% to 90% of patients were male, and the mean age was 60 years with a range of about 20 to 79. The paper reports the monotherapy dose-escalation portion (N = 52 patients) of the phase I ivuxolimab trial. Patients were allowed to have had prior anti-PD-1, anti-PD-L1 or anti-CTLA-4 therapy, and around 43% of the dose-escalation patients had been treated with checkpoint inhibitors. Intravenous ivuxolimab was administered to patients every 2 weeks at six dose levels: 0.01, 0.1, 0.3, 1.5, 3 and 10 mg/kg.

Genomic DNA was isolated from the sorted cells so that the TCRbeta CDR3 region could be sequenced. The immunoSEQ Assay was used for sequencing of TCRbeta CDR3 regions. What TCRdb holds here is the immuneACCESS table cut down to in-frame rearrangements. Part of the clones is not present; checked against another copy, under half of the missing clones reflect an unresolved V gene, and the others are unexplained. A total of around 18,000 clones appear in this sample, around 70% of them only once. The ten most abundant clones make up approximately 22% of the sample. The cysteine opens and the phenylalanine closes a CDR3 of 16 amino acids. Only the CDR3 part of the read is kept: 48 bases, read in frame from the first base. From a lookup of the germline V gene, CDR1 and CDR2 are KGHSH and LQKENI. V lost 5 bases and J lost 3 bases, and the count of bases not matched to a germline gene is 12. Patients with autoimmune disease history or receiving systemic immunosuppression were excluded from the trial. Peripheral blood for TCR sequencing was collected from all dose cohorts at baseline, on cycle 4 day 1, and on cycle 7 day 1. The samples were taken from a phase I, first-in-human, multicenter, open-label dose-escalation trial of ivuxolimab. The trial enrolled adults with locally advanced or metastatic head and neck squamous cell, hepatocellular, melanoma or renal cell carcinoma. Before TCR sequencing, CD4+ and CD8+ T cells were separately sorted from peripheral blood.

Findings and caveats that apply to the study as a whole: Partial responders in the 0.1-3.0 mg/kg groups had among the lowest normalized peripheral clonal expansion, especially among CD8+ T cells. At doses of 0.1 to 3.0 mg/kg, clonal expansion of both CD4+ and CD8+ T cells in blood was seen between baseline and week 6. After ivuxolimab, expanded clones were on average more numerous among CD8+ T cells than among CD4+ T cells. Low levels of normalized T-cell clonal expansion were also seen in some nonresponding patients. The antigen specificity of the clonally expanded peripheral T cells was not determined.

The sample was CD4+ or CD8+ T cells sorted from blood, taken in a trial of the OX40 agonist ivuxolimab. The receptor's source is an adult with an advanced solid tumor such as melanoma, head and neck, liver or kidney cancer. The sequence joins TRBV18 to TRBJ2-5, with TRBD2 identical over 7 junction bases. The CDR3 region has the sequence CASSSDEDGGKETQYF. The nucleotides read TGTGCCAGCTCATCCGACGAGGACGGGGGGAAAGAGACCCAGTACTTC. Where the CDR3 stops, the reference TRBV18 and TRBJ2-5 genes take over; the full variable domain is NAGVMQNPRHLVRRRGQEARLRCSPMKGHSHVYWYRQLPEEGLKFMVYLQKENIIDESGMPKERFSAEFPKEGPSILRIQQVVRGDSAAYFCASSSDEDGGKETQYFGPGTRLLVL.